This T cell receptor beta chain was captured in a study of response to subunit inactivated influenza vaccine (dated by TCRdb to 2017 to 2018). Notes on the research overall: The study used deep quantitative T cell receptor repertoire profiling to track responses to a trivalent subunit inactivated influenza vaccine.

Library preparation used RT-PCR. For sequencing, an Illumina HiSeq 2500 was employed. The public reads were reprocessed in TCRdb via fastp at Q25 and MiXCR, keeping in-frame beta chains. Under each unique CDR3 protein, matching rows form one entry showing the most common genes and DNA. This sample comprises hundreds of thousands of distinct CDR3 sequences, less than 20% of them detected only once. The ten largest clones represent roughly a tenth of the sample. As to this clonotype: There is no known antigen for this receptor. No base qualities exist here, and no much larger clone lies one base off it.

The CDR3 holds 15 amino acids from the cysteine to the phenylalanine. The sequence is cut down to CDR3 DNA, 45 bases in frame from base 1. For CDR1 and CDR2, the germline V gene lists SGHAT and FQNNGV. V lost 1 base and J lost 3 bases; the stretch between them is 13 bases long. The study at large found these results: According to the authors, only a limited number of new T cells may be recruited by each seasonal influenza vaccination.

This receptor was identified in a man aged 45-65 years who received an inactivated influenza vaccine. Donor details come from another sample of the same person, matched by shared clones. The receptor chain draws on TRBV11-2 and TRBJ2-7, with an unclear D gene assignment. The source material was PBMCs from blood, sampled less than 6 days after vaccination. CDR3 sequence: CASSLATHHSYEQYF. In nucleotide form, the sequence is TGTGCCAGCAGCTTAGCGACTCACCACAGCTACGAGCAGTACTTC.